Each of the 30 T cell receptor beta chains below was sequenced from the same sample in a study of blood T cell repertoires in COVID-19. The method was immunoSEQ multiplex PCR; TCRdb's version includes in-frame clones alone and lacks a portion of them. The sample has tens of thousands of clones, 93% seen once. The sample was peripheral blood. These receptors were taken from a man between 65 and 79 years old with active COVID-19.

CDR3 sequence (DNA): TGTGCCAGCAGCCGACCAGGCCTTAGTGGGGAGACCCAGTACTTC. Amino acid sequence: CASSRPGLSGETQYF. This chain joins TRBV3-1 (or the pseudogene TRBV3-2) and TRBJ2-5; D gene ambiguous. The V and J ends lost 4 bases and 5 bases respectively, with 17 bases between them. Germline CDR1 reads LGHDT; CDR2 reads YNNKEL (reference sequence). The CDR3 extends over 15 amino acids.

This clone was observed a few times. This CDR3 reads CASSLDRHSGNTIYF. CDR3 nucleotide sequence: TGTGCCAGCAGCCTAGACAGACACTCTGGAAACACCATATATTTT. The V gene is TRBV7-9, the J gene TRBJ1-3; the D gene is possibly TRBD1 (5 bases). Per the germline V gene, CDR1 is SEHNR and CDR2 is FQNEAQ (reference sequence). V was pared by 5 bases and J by 0 bases, with 11 bases between. The CDR3 contains 15 residues.

The V and J genes are TRBV11-3 and TRBJ2-7; D might be TRBD1 (5 bases). The CDR3 is 13 residues long. Germline V gives CDR1 SGHNT, CDR2 YENEEA. Trimming stripped 3 bases from V and 6 bases from J, with 12 bases between. Here the CDR3 reads CASSLSRAGEQYF. The CDR3 DNA reads as TGTGCCAGCAGCTTGAGCAGGGCCGGCGAGCAGTACTTC.

DNA for the CDR3: TGTGCCAGCAGATCGGGAGGGGGCTTGAACACTGAAGCTTTCTTT. Translated, it gives CASRSGGGLNTEAFF. V and J are TRBV6-4 and TRBJ1-1; TRBD1 aligns across 7 bases. This CDR3 is 15 amino acids long. Per the germline V gene, CDR1 is MRHNA and CDR2 is SNTAGT. The ends lost 6 bases at V and 0 bases at J; junction bases unmatched: 7.

The chain is built from TRBV18 and TRBJ1-5, with a tentative D call TRBD1 (5 bases). CDR3 length: 15 amino acids. Germline-derived CDR1 and CDR2 are KGHSH and LQKENI. The ends were cut back, 5 bases at V and 0 bases at J, with 11 bases in the middle. The CDR3 DNA reads TGTGCCAGCTCAACAGACAGTATTAGCAATCAGCCCCAGCATTTT. Protein sequence: CASSTDSISNQPQHF.

The V and J genes are TRBV6-1 and TRBJ2-7; the D gene is possibly TRBD1 (6 bases). The germline gives CDR1 MNHNS, CDR2 SASEGT. Trimming removed 0 bases from V and 0 bases from J, with 9 bases in between. The CDR3 length is 15 residues. CDR3 amino acids: CASSEALGGSYEQYV. The CDR3 nucleotides are TGTGCCAGCAGTGAAGCACTAGGGGGCTCCTACGAGCAGTACGTC.

V is TRBV7-2 and J is TRBJ2-2, with 8 bases matching TRBD2. Germline CDR1 SGHTA, CDR2 FQGNSA. This CDR3 has 16 amino acids. The V segment lost 5 bases and the J segment 5 bases; nucleotides outside the gene matches: 10. This chain's CDR3 is CASSPLAGLNTGELFF. The CDR3 DNA follows: TGTGCCAGCAGCCCGTTAGCGGGGCTAAATACCGGGGAGCTGTTTTTT.

The CDR3 here is CASSQSGTGLYGYTF. In DNA form, the CDR3 reads TGTGCCAGCAGTCAATCCGGGACAGGTCTCTATGGCTACACCTTC. This chain links TRBV2 with TRBJ1-2; 8 nucleotides line up with TRBD1. The CDR3 runs to 15 residues. Germline V gene sequence: CDR1 SNHLY, CDR2 FYNNEI. Trimming removed 5 bases from V and 4 bases from J; junction bases left unmatched: 9.

For the CDR3, the DNA is TGTGCCAGCGGTTTACGCCGGGAAGCTTTCTTT. Residues: CASGLRREAFF. The chain couples TRBV7-2 to TRBJ1-1, with D unclear. CDR3 length equals 11 residues. Trimming left V 8 bases short and J 8 bases short, with 12 bases between. The germline V gene encodes CDR1 SGHTA and CDR2 FQGNSA.

Written as DNA, the CDR3 is TGTGCCATCAGTTACACAGATACGCAGTATTTT. Translating it yields CAISYTDTQYF. This rearrangement joins TRBV10-3 to TRBJ2-3, with D unclear. V shed 5 bases and J shed 2 bases, with 2 bases lying between them. Germline V gives CDR1 ENHRY, CDR2 SYGVKD. This CDR3 has 11 amino acids.

J is TRBJ2-3 and V is TRBV28; TRBD1 matches 12 bases. Germline-derived CDR1 and CDR2 are MDHEN and SYDVKM. The V segment lost 6 bases and the J segment 4 bases; nucleotides outside the gene matches: 5. This CDR3 spans 15 amino acids. CDR3 amino acids: CASSRDRGLADTQYF. CDR3 sequence (DNA): TGTGCCAGCAGCCGGGACAGGGGGCTGGCAGATACGCAGTATTTT.

The chain carries TRBV6-2 or TRBV6-3 and TRBJ2-3; 8 bases are a match to TRBD1. CDR1 and CDR2 (germline): MNHEY, SVGEGT. The ends lost 6 bases at V and 0 bases at J; junction bases unmatched: 8. This CDR3 spans 16 amino acids. CDR3 sequence reads: CASSPLDRASTDTQYF. The CDR3 DNA is TGTGCCAGCAGCCCCCTGGACAGGGCTAGCACAGATACGCAGTATTTT.

The CDR3 DNA reads TGTGCCACTATACAGGGGGCGATTGGAAAACTGTTTTTT. Translating it yields CATIQGAIGKLFF. The V call is TRBV28, the J call TRBJ1-4; TRBD1 aligns across 9 bases. The CDR3 has 13 residues. Per germline, CDR1 MDHEN and CDR2 SYDVKM. Unmatched junction bases numbered 10, after V lost 10 bases and J lost 10 bases.

The chain links TRBV5-8 to TRBJ2-7; 10 bases agree with TRBD1. This CDR3 has 15 residues. Germline V lookup: CDR1 SGHTS, CDR2 YDEGEE. With V trimmed by 3 bases and J by 7 bases, 10 bases remained unmatched. The CDR3 protein is CASSSLTGQGWEQYV. The CDR3 DNA reads TGTGCCAGCAGCTCCCTAACGGGACAGGGGTGGGAGCAGTACGTC.

The chain has TRBV6-5 and TRBJ1-1; 9 positions match TRBD1. This CDR3 contains 14 residues. V gave up 2 bases and J gave up 9 bases; unmatched junction bases: 7. Germline V gene data show CDR1 as MNHEY and CDR2 as SVGAGI. CDR3 in amino acids: CASSYADRGAQAFF. For the CDR3, the DNA is TGTGCCAGCAGTTACGCGGACAGGGGAGCTCAAGCTTTCTTT.

This chain joins TRBV6-4 and TRBJ2-7; TRBD2 matches at 8 bases. The CDR3 is 14 amino acids. V shed 3 bases and J 4 bases; nucleotides not matched to a gene: 5. Germline V gene sequence: CDR1 MRHNA, CDR2 SNTAGT. CDR3 nucleotides: TGTGCCAGCAGTGATCTTAGCGGGGCTTACGAGCAGTACGTC. This gives the protein CASSDLSGAYEQYV.

On this clone itself: Other DNA variants within this sample encode the same CDR3. This chain connects TRBV5-1 to TRBJ1-1, with 8 bases lining up with TRBD1. Germline V lookup: CDR1 SGHRS, CDR2 YFSETQ. The CDR3 covers 15 residues. V shed 4 bases, J shed 0 bases, and the junction held 5 bases outside the gene matches. The CDR3 loop reads CASSPGTGVNTEAFF. The CDR3 nucleotides are TGCGCCAGCAGCCCGGGGACAGGAGTGAACACTGAAGCTTTCTTT.

This clone has a handful of counts. The chain is built from TRBV6-5 and TRBJ1-6; 7 nucleotides agree with TRBD1. CDR3 length: 15 residues. V lost 6 bases, J lost 5 bases, and 7 bases stayed unmatched. In germline, CDR1 is MNHEY, CDR2 SVGAGI. CDR3 coding DNA: TGTGCCAGCAGACGGACAGGAGGTGATAATTCACCCCTCCACTTT. It is translated as CASRRTGGDNSPLHF.

V is TRBV18 and J is TRBJ1-6, with TRBD1 identical over 11 bases. The CDR3 is made up of 14 amino acids. After removal of 6 bases from V and 9 bases from J, the junction contained 4 bases not matched to a gene. Germline CDR1 KGHSH, CDR2 LQKENI. The CDR3 nucleotides read TGTGCCAGCTCGCCGGGACAGGGGGTTTCACCCCTCCACTTT. The encoded protein is CASSPGQGVSPLHF.

This clone came up once. The chain uses TRBV11-2 and TRBJ1-5; 11 nucleotides agree with TRBD1. Germline values: CDR1 SGHAT, CDR2 FQNNGV. The V and J ends lost 4 bases and 2 bases, in that order; junction bases with no gene match: 4. The CDR3 covers 16 residues. The DNA for the CDR3 is TGTGCCAGCAGCTCCAGGACAGGGGGCCGCAATCAGCCCCAGCATTTT. Protein sequence: CASSSRTGGRNQPQHF.

This rearrangement joins TRBV7-8 to TRBJ2-3, with D possibly matching TRBD1 (5 bases). CDR1 and CDR2 (germline): SGHVS, FQNEAQ. Between the trimmed V and J ends, which lost 5 bases and 2 bases, there was a span of 11 bases. The CDR3 has 14 residues. CDR3 loop: CASSKQEFTDTQYF. CDR3 in DNA: TGTGCCAGCAGCAAACAGGAGTTCACAGATACGCAGTATTTT.

This sequence joins TRBV12-3 or TRBV12-4 and TRBJ2-7; tentatively, D is TRBD1 (6 bases). CDR3 length equals 12 residues. V lost 5 bases to trimming and J lost 4 bases, with 9 bases between them. The CDR3 DNA reads TGTGCCAGCAGTCGAACAGGGTACGAGCAGTACTTC. This encodes CASSRTGYEQYF.

This clone was counted a single time. V gene TRBV2 combines with J gene TRBJ2-3; TRBD1 might be the D (5 bases). CDR1 is SNHLY and CDR2 is FYNNEI in the germline V gene. The CDR3 is 15 residues long. V was trimmed by 4 bases and J by 0 bases, leaving 11 bases between them. CDR3 DNA: TGTGCCAGCAGTGGTTTTGGGGCAAGCACAGATACGCAGTATTTT. Translated, it gives CASSGFGASTDTQYF.

V and J are TRBV6-2 or TRBV6-3 and TRBJ2-2, with 8 bases lining up with TRBD2. Germline loops: CDR1 MNHEY, CDR2 SVGEGT. Trimming took 4 bases from V and 6 from J; bases not matched to a gene: 10. This CDR3 has 16 amino acids. CDR3 bases: TGTGCCAGCAGTTCCCCCCCGCGGGGGGTGTCCGGGGAGCTGTTTTTT. It is translated as CASSSPPRGVSGELFF.

V gene TRBV6-2 or TRBV6-3 combines with J gene TRBJ1-2, with unresolved D. V gave up 4 bases and J gave up 5 bases, with 11 bases separating them. The CDR3 runs to 13 residues. Germline-derived CDR1 and CDR2 are MNHEY and SVGEGT. The DNA of the CDR3 is TGTGCCAGCAGTTTGGGGAGACCGTATGGCTACACCTTC. Protein: CASSLGRPYGYTF.

This rearrangement joins TRBV4-2 to TRBJ2-1; 10 bases match TRBD2. Looked up from germline, CDR1 is LGHNA and CDR2 is YNFKEQ. V lost 6 bases to trimming and J lost 8 bases; unmatched junction nucleotides: 16. The CDR3 contains 17 residues. CDR3 DNA: TGTGCCAGCAGTCTCGTGAGCGGGGGGGTAACTCGGTATGAGCAGTTCTTC. This sequence encodes CASSLVSGGVTRYEQFF.

The V and J genes are TRBV29-1 and TRBJ1-2; 8 bases line up with TRBD1. This CDR3 has 15 amino acids. Looked up from germline, CDR1 is SQVTM and CDR2 is ANQGSEA. Trimming removed 3 bases from V and 2 bases from J; junction bases left unmatched: 8. The CDR3 region has the DNA TGCAGCGTTGATTTGGGGGACAGGAGAAACTATGGCTACACCTTC. Its translation: CSVDLGDRRNYGYTF.

The chain recombines TRBV9 with TRBJ2-1, with TRBD2 identical over 11 bases. The CDR3 loop spans 15 amino acids. V was pared by 5 bases and J by 7 bases, with 8 bases of the junction left unmatched. Germline CDR1 and CDR2: SGDLS and YYNGEE. CDR3 protein: CASSYTSGGRNEQFF. The CDR3 bases are TGTGCCAGCAGTTATACTAGCGGGGGAAGGAATGAGCAGTTCTTC.

The chain is built from TRBV6-6 and TRBJ2-2; no clear D. V shed 4 bases and J shed 9 bases, with 18 bases lying between them. Germline V gene lookup returns CDR1 MNHNY and CDR2 SVGAGI (reference sequence). The CDR3 runs to 15 residues. The CDR3 here is CASSSPGSRSWELFF. The CDR3, as DNA: TGTGCCAGCAGTTCCCCGGGTTCTCGAAGTTGGGAGCTGTTTTTT.

The chain recombines TRBV3-1 (or the pseudogene TRBV3-2) with TRBJ2-3; D is unresolved. The CDR3 is made up of 12 amino acids. Germline CDR1 and CDR2: LGHDT and YNNKEL (reference sequence). The V end was cut by 3 bases, the J end by 5 bases, with 6 bases between. The CDR3 loop is CASSQSQDTQYF. CDR3 in DNA: TGTGCCAGCAGCCAGTCCCAAGATACGCAGTATTTT.